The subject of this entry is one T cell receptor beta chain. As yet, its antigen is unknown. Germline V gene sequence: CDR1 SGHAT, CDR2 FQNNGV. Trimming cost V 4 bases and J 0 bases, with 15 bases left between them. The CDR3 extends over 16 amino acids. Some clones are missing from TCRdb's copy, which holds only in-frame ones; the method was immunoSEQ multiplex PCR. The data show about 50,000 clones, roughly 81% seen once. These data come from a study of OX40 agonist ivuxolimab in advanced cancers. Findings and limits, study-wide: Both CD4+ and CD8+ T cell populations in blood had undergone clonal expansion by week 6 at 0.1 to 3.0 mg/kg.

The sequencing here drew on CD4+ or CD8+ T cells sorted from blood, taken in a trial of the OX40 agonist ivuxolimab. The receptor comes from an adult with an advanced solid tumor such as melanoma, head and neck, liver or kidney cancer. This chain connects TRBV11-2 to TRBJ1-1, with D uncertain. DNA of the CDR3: TGTGCCAGCAGCTCAGAGTGGTACGGGGTGAACACTGAAGCTTTCTTT. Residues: CASSSEWYGVNTEAFF.